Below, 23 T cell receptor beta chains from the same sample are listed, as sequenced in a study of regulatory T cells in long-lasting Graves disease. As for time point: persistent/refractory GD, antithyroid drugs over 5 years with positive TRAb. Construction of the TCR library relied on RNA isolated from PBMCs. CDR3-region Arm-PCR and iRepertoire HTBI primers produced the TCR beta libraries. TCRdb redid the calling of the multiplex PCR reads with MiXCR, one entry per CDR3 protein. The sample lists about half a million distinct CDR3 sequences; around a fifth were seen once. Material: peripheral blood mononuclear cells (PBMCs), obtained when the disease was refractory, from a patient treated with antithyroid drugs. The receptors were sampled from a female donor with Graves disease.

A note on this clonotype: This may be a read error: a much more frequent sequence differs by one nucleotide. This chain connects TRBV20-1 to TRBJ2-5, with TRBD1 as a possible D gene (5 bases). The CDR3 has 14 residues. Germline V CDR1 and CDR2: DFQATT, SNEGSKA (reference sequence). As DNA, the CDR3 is TGCAGTGCTCCTCCCAGGGCTTTACAAGAGACCCAGCACTTC. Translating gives CSAPPRALQETQHF.

The CDR3 DNA follows: TGCAGTGCTAGAGGGGGGGCCGAATCACCCCTCCACTTT. It codes for CSARGGAESPLHF. The V call is TRBV20-1, the J call TRBJ1-6; TRBD1 might be the D (6 bases). There are 13 residues in the CDR3. Trimming left V 1 base short and J 10 bases short, with 11 bases between. Germline V gene data show CDR1 as DFQATT and CDR2 as SNEGSKA (reference sequence).

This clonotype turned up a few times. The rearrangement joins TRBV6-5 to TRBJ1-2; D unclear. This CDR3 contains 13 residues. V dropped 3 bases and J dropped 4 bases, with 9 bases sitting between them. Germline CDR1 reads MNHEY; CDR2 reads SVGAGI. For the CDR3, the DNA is TGTGCCAGCAGTTATGGCAGTACCTATGGCTACACCTTC. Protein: CASSYGSTYGYTF.

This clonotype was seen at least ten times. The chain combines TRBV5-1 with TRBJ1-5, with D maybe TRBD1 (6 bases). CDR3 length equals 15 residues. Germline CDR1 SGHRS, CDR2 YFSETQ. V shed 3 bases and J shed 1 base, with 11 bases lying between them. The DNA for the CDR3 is TGCGCCAGCAGCTCTACAGGGTTGAGCAATCAGCCCCAGCATTTT. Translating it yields CASSSTGLSNQPQHF. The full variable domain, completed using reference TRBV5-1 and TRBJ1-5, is KAGVTQTPRYLIKTRGQQVTLSCSPISGHRSVSWYQQTPGQGLQFLFEYFSETQRNKGNFPGRFSGRQFSNSRSEMNVSTLELGDSALYLCASSSTGLSNQPQHFGDGTRLSIL.

In DNA form, the CDR3 reads TGTGCCAGCAGCTTGGACAGGGTGAGGGAGACCCAGTACTTC. It yields the protein CASSLDRVRETQYF. The chain combines TRBV5-6 with TRBJ2-5; tentatively, D is TRBD1 (6 bases). CDR3 length: 14 amino acids. Germline assignment: CDR1 SGHDT and CDR2 YYEEEE. V was cut by 0 bases and J by 5 bases, with 11 bases left in between.

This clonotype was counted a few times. CDR3 nucleotide sequence: TGCGCCAGCAGCTTGGTGGTATCTGAGGAGACCCAGTACTTC. It codes for CASSLVVSEETQYF. The chain employs TRBV5-1 and TRBJ2-5; no firm D call. Trimming cost V 0 bases and J 5 bases, with 11 bases left between them. Germline-derived CDR1 and CDR2 are SGHRS and YFSETQ. The CDR3 loop spans 14 amino acids.

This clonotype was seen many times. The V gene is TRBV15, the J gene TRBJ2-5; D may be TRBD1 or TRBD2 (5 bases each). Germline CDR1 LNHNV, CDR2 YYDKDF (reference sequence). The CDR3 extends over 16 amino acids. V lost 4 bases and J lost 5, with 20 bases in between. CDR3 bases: TGTGCCACCAGCACCGAGGGGCCCCAGAGCTGGGAGACCCAGTACTTC. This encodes CATSTEGPQSWETQYF.

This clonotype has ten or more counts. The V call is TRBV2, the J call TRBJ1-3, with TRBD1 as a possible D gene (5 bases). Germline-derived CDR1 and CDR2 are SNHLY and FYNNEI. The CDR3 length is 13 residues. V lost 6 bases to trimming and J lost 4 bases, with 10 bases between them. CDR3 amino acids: CASRGTSGNTIYF. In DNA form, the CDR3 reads TGTGCCAGCAGGGGGACTTCAGGAAACACCATATATTTT.

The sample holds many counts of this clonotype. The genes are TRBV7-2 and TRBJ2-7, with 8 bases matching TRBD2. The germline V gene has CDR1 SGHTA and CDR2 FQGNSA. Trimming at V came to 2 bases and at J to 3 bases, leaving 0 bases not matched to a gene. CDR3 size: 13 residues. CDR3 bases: TGTGCCAGCAGCTTACGGGGGGGCTACGAGCAGTACTTC. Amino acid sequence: CASSLRGGYEQYF.

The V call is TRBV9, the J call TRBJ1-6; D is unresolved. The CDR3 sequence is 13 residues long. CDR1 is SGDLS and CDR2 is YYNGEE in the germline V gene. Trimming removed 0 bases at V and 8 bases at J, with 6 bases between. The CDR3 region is CASSVAVDSPLHF. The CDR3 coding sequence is TGTGCCAGCAGCGTAGCCGTAGATTCACCCCTCCACTTT.

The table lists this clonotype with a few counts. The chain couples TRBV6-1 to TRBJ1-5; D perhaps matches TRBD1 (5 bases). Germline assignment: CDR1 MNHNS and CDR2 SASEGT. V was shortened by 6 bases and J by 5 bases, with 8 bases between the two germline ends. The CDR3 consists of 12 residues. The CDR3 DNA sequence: TGTGCCAGCAGGGTGGGACATCAGCCCCAGCATTTT. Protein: CASRVGHQPQHF.

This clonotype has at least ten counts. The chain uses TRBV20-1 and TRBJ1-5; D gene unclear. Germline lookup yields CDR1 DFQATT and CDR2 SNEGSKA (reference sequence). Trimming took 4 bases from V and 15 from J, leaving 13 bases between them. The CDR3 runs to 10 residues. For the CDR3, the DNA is TGCAGTGCTACTTCGGCCCGATGGCATTTT. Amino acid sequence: CSATSARWHF.

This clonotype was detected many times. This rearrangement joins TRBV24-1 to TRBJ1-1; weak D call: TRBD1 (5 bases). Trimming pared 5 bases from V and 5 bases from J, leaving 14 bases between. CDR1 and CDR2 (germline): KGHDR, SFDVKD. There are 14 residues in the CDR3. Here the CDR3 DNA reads TGTGCCACCAGTGGAGGGGTCGGTGGGACTGAAGCTTTCTTT. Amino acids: CATSGGVGGTEAFF.

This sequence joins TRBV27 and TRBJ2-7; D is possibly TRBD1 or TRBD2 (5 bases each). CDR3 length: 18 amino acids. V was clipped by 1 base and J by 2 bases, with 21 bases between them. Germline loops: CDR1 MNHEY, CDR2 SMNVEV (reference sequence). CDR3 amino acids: CASSLYSRQGVPPYEQYF. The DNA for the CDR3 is TGTGCCAGCAGTTTATATTCTAGGCAGGGAGTACCACCCTACGAGCAGTACTTC.

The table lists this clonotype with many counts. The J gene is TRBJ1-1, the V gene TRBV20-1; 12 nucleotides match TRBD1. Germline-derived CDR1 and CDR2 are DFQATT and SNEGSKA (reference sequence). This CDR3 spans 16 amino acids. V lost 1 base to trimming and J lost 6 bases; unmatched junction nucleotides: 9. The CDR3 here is CSARGDRGQTGAEAFF. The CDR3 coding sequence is TGCAGTGCTAGAGGGGACAGGGGGCAAACAGGGGCTGAAGCTTTCTTT.

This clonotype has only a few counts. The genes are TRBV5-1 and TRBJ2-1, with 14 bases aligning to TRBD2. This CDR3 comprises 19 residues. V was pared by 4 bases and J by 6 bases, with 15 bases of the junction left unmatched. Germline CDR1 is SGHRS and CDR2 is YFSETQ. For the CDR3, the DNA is TGCGCCAGCAGCGTCACGGGACTAGCGGGGGCCAGCCGGTTCAATGAGCAGTTCTTC. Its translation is CASSVTGLAGASRFNEQFF.

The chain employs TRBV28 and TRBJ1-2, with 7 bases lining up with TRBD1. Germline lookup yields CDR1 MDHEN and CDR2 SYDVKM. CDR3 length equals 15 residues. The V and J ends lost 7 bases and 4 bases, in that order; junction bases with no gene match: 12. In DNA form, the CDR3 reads TGTGCCAGCAACGAGAAGGGGGCCGCGTCCTATGGCTACACCTTC. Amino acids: CASNEKGAASYGYTF.

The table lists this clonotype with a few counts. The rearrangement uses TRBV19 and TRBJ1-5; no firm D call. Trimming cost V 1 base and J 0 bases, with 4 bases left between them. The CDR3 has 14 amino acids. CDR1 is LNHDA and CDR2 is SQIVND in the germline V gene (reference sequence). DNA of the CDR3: TGTGCCAGTAGTATAGCCAATAGCAATCAGCCCCAGCATTTT. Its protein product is CASSIANSNQPQHF.

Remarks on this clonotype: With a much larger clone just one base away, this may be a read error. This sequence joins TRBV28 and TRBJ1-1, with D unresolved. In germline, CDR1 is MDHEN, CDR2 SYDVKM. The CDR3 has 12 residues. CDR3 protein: CASSSTERTTLF. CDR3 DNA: TGTGCCAGCAGTTCTACTGAACGAACTACTCTCTTT.

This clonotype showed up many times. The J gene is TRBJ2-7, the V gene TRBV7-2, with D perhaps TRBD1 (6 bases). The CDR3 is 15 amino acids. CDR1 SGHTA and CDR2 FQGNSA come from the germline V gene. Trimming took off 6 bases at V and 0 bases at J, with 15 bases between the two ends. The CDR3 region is CASSSPGTHSYEQYF. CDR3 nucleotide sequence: TGTGCCAGCAGTTCCCCCGGGACACACTCCTACGAGCAGTACTTC.

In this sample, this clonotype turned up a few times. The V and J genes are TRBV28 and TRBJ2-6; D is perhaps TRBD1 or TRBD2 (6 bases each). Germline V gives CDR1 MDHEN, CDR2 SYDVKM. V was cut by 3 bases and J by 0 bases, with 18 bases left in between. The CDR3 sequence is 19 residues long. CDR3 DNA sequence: TGTGCCAGCAGTTTCTTTTGGGCCCGGGGGCACTCTGGGGCCAACGTCCTGACTTTC. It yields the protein CASSFFWARGHSGANVLTF. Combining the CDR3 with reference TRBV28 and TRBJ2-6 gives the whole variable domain DVKVTQSSRYLVKRTGEKVFLECVQDMDHENMFWYRQDPGLGLRLIYFSYDVKMKEKGDIPEGYSVSREKKERFSLILESASTNQTSMYLCASSFFWARGHSGANVLTFGAGSRLTVL.

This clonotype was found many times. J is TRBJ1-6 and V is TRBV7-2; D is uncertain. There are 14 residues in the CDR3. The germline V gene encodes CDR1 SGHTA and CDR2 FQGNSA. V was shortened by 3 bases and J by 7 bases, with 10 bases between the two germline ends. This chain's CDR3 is CASSLTTLNSPLHF. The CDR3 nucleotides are TGTGCCAGCAGCTTGACAACGCTGAATTCACCCCTCCACTTT.

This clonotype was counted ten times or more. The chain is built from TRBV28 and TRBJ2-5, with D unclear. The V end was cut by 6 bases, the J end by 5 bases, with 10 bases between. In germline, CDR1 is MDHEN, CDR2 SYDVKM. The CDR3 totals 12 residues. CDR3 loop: CASSLVFETQYF. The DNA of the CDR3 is TGTGCCAGCAGCTTAGTGTTCGAGACCCAGTACTTC.